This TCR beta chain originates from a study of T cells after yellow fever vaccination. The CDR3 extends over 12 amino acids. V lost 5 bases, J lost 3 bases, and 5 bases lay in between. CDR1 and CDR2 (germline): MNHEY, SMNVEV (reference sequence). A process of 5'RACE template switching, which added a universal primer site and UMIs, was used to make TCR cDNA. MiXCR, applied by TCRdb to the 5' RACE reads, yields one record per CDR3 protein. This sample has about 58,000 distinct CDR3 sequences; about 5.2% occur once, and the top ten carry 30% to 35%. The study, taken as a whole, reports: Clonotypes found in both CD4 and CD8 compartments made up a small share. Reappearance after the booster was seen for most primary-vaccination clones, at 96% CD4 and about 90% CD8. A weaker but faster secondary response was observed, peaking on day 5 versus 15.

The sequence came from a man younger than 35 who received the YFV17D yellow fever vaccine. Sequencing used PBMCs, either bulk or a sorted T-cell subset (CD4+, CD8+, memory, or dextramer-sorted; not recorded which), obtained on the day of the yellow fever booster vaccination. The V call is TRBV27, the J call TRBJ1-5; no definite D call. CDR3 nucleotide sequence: TGTGCCAGCAGTCCCCCCAATCAGCCCCAGCATTTT. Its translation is CASSPPNQPQHF.